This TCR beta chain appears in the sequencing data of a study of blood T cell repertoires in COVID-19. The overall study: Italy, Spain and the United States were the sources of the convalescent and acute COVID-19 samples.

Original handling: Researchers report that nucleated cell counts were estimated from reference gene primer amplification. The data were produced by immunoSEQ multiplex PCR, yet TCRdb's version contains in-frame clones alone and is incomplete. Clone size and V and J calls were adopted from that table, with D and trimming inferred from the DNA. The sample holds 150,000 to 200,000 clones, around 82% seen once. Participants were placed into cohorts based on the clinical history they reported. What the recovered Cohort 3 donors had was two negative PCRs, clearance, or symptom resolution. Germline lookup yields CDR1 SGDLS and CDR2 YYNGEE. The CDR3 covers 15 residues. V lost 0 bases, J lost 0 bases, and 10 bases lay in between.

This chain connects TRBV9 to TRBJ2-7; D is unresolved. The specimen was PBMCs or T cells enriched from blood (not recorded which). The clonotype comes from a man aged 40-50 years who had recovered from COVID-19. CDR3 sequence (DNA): TGTGCCAGCAGCGTAGGTCAGAATCCCTCCTACGAGCAGTACTTC. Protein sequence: CASSVGQNPSYEQYF.